Listed below are T cell receptor beta chains from one sample, sequenced in a study of preoperative IRX-2 immunotherapy in early breast cancer. The repertoire was sequenced with immunoSEQ multiplex PCR; TCRdb's copy has only in-frame clones and lacks some. The profile covers almost 35,000 clones, with around 96% appearing a single time and roughly 6.7% taken by the ten largest. Sampling was performed from a patient treated with IRX-2 immunotherapy. The receptors here all came from a human donor with breast cancer. Both conserved end residues are part of each CDR3. D genes are given only for firm matches. For some rows the clone size is stated as once, few or many, or as a class when expanded; others skip it.

j_call: TRBJ2-2; v_call: TRBV19; d_call: .; clone_size: .; cdr3_aa: CASSILFGGATGELFF; cdr3_nt: TGTGCCAGTAGTATATTATTCGGTGGGGCTACCGGGGAGCTGTTTTTT
j_call: TRBJ2-7; v_call: TRBV18; d_call: .; clone_size: .; cdr3_aa: CASSMTRDFYEQYF; cdr3_nt: TGTGCCAGCTCTATGACTAGGGATTTTTACGAGCAGTACTTC
j_call: TRBJ2-7; v_call: TRBV19; d_call: .; clone_size: .; cdr3_aa: CASRRDPQVSSYEQYF; cdr3_nt: TGTGCCAGTAGGAGAGATCCACAGGTTAGCTCCTACGAGCAGTACTTC
j_call: TRBJ2-7; v_call: TRBV11-2; d_call: .; clone_size: .; cdr3_aa: CASSNYEQYF; cdr3_nt: TGTGCCAGCAGCAACTACGAGCAGTACTTC
j_call: TRBJ1-4; v_call: TRBV7-9; d_call: .; clone_size: once; cdr3_aa: CASSFPGRANEKLFF; cdr3_nt: TGTGCCAGCAGCTTCCCAGGGAGGGCTAATGAAAAACTGTTTTTT
j_call: TRBJ1-1; v_call: TRBV5-4; d_call: TRBD1; clone_size: once; cdr3_aa: CASSPGQGGMNTEAFF; cdr3_nt: TGTGCCAGCAGCCCAGGACAGGGCGGGATGAACACTGAAGCTTTCTTT
j_call: TRBJ1-1; v_call: TRBV6-5; d_call: .; clone_size: .; cdr3_aa: CASSLSRGMNTEAFF; cdr3_nt: TGTGCCAGCAGTTTGTCCCGCGGGATGAACACTGAAGCTTTCTTT
j_call: TRBJ2-4; v_call: TRBV15; d_call: .; clone_size: .; cdr3_aa: CATRLSWGNIQYF; cdr3_nt: TGTGCCACCAGGCTCAGCTGGGGGAACATTCAGTACTTC
j_call: TRBJ1-2; v_call: TRBV4-1; d_call: .; clone_size: .; cdr3_aa: CASSQDPGDYGYTF; cdr3_nt: TGCGCCAGCAGCCAAGATCCGGGGGACTATGGCTACACCTTC
j_call: TRBJ1-1; v_call: TRBV27; d_call: .; clone_size: .; cdr3_aa: CASKELAPTDEAFF; cdr3_nt: TGTGCCAGCAAGGAACTTGCCCCGACGGACGAAGCTTTCTTT
j_call: TRBJ1-3; v_call: TRBV7-7; d_call: .; clone_size: once; cdr3_aa: CASSLGAPGSGNTIYF; cdr3_nt: TGTGCTAGCAGCTTAGGGGCCCCCGGCTCTGGAAACACCATATATTTT
j_call: TRBJ2-1; v_call: TRBV11-2; d_call: TRBD1; clone_size: .; cdr3_aa: CASTRPGQGPNNEQFF; cdr3_nt: TGTGCCAGCACCCGTCCGGGACAGGGACCAAACAATGAGCAGTTCTTC
j_call: TRBJ2-7; v_call: TRBV6-6; d_call: .; clone_size: .; cdr3_aa: CASSLGSYEQYF; cdr3_nt: TGTGCCAGCAGTTTAGGCTCCTACGAGCAGTACTTC
j_call: TRBJ2-1; v_call: TRBV18; d_call: .; clone_size: few; cdr3_aa: CASSPVKQYNEQFF; cdr3_nt: TGTGCCAGCTCACCAGTGAAACAGTACAATGAGCAGTTCTTC
j_call: TRBJ2-7; v_call: TRBV18; d_call: TRBD1; clone_size: .; cdr3_aa: CASSPVKDRAFSYEQYF; cdr3_nt: TGTGCCAGCTCACCAGTTAAGGACAGGGCCTTTTCCTACGAGCAGTACTTC
j_call: TRBJ2-1; v_call: TRBV7-7; d_call: TRBD1; clone_size: .; cdr3_aa: CASSLGTGQGVSEQFF; cdr3_nt: TGTGCTAGCAGCTTAGGGACGGGACAGGGCGTGAGTGAGCAGTTCTTC
j_call: TRBJ1-6; v_call: TRBV5-4; d_call: .; clone_size: .; cdr3_aa: CASSLEQGLNSPLHF; cdr3_nt: TGTGCCAGCAGCTTGGAGCAGGGACTTAATTCACCCCTCCACTTT